The sequence of this TCR beta chain was determined in a study of response to subunit inactivated influenza vaccine. Findings and caveats of the study: It was suggested by the authors that few new T cells are recruited by each seasonal influenza vaccination.

TCRdb reanalysed the RT-PCR reads using MiXCR and keeps one entry per CDR3 protein. The table lists 170,000 or so distinct CDR3 sequences, around 11% of them singletons. CDR1 DFQATT and CDR2 SNEGSKA come from the germline V gene (reference sequence). Trimming left V 3 bases short and J 4 bases short, with 19 bases between. The CDR3 extends over 16 amino acids. This clonotype was detected many times. Antigen: not known. The chain combines TRBV20-1 with TRBJ2-1; D tentatively fits TRBD1 or TRBD2 (5 bases each). The sequencing here drew on CD8+ T cells sorted from PBMCs, taken less than 30 months after vaccination. This sequence was found in a man between 50 and 69 years old who received an inactivated influenza vaccine. The CDR3: CSASPDLGTSYNEQFF. In DNA form, the CDR3 reads TGCAGTGCTAGCCCCGATTTGGGGACCTCATACAATGAGCAGTTCTTC.